Sequencing of this T cell receptor (beta chain) was carried out in a study of Graves' ophthalmopathy and Graves' hyperthyroidism. Overall study results and limits: Blood also held most thyroid clonotypes expanded above 0.001 frequency.

This clonotype was observed at least ten times. Its antigen is not known. Germline CDR1 and CDR2: SEHNR and FQNEAQ (reference sequence). The CDR3 length is 13 residues. Trimming removed 4 bases at V and 0 bases at J, with 5 bases between. Ophthalmopathy-affected donors exhibited moderate-to-severe activity, CAS ≥3, NOSPECS ≥4, and duration under 3 months. Certain patients, namely those with other autoimmune diseases, uncontrolled infections, pregnancy or lactation, were excluded. PBMCs originated in about 10 ml of fresh peripheral blood. Amplified material comprised TCR beta CDR3 regions derived from RNA transcripts. First-round RT-PCR relied on HTBI primers, and a second-round multiplex PCR came next. MiXCR, run by TCRdb on the multiplex PCR reads, gives a single entry per CDR3 protein. The table shows 650,000 to 900,000 distinct CDR3 sequences, with about 44% occurring only once.

The source material was peripheral blood. The rearrangement links TRBV7-9 to TRBJ2-3, with D hard to call. The origin of this receptor is an adult man with Graves' ophthalmopathy. The CDR3 sequence: CASSSISTDTQYF. The CDR3 DNA is TGTGCCAGCAGCTCCATTAGCACAGATACGCAGTATTTT. The complete variable domain, with remaining parts taken from reference TRBV7-9 and TRBJ2-3, reads DTGVSQNPRHKITKRGQNVTFRCDPISEHNRLYWYRQTLGQGPEFLTYFQNEAQLEKSRLLSDRFSAERPKGSFSTLEIQRTEQGDSAMYLCASSSISTDTQYFGPGTRLTVL.